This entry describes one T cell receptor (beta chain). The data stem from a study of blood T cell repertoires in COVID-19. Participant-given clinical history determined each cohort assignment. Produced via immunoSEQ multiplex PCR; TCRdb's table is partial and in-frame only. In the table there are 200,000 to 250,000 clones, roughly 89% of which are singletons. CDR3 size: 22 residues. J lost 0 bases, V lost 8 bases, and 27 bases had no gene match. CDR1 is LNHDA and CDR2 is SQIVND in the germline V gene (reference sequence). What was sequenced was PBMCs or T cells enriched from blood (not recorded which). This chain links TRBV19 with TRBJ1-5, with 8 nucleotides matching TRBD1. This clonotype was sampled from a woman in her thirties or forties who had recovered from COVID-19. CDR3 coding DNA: TGTGCCAGTGGATTCTTAGGTCTGACAGGGGATAACCTTTTGGGTAGCAATCAGCCCCAGCATTTT. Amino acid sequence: CASGFLGLTGDNLLGSNQPQHF.